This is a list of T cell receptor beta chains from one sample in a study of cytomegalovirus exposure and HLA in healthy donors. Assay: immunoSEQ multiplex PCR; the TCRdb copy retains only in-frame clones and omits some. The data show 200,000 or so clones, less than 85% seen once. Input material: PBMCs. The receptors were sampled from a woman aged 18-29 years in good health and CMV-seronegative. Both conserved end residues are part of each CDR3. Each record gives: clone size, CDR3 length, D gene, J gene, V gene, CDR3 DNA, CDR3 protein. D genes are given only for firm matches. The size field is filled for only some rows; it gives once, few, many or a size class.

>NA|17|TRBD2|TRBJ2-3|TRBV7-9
TGTGCCAGCAGCGCGGGACTAGCGGGGACGGGCACAGATACGCAGTATTTT
CASSAGLAGTGTDTQYF
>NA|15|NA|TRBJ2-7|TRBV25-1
TGTGCCAGCAGTGACCCCAGGCGAAATTCCTACGAGCAGTACTTC
CASSDPRRNSYEQYF
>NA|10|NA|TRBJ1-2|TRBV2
TGTGCCAGCAGTGTAAACCATGGCTCCTTC
CASSVNHGSF
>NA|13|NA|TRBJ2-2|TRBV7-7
TGTGCTAGCAGTCTTGAGCGAACCGGGGAGCTGTTTTTT
CASSLERTGELFF
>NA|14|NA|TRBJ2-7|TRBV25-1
TGTGCCAGCAGTGAACCGGGGGCTATCTACGAGCAGTACTTC
CASSEPGAIYEQYF
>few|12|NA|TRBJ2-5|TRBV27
TGTGCCAGCAGTTTAAGTACGGAGACCCAGTACTTC
CASSLSTETQYF
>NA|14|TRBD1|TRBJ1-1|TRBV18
TGTGCCAGCTCACCGGGACAGCAGAACACTGAAGCTTTCTTT
CASSPGQQNTEAFF
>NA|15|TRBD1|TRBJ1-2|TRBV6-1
TGTGCCAGCAGTATCCCCCGCGGACAGGACTATGGCTACACCTTC
CASSIPRGQDYGYTF
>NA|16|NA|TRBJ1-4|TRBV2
TGTGCCAGCAGTGGGGTCCAGGGTGTAGCTAATGAAAAACTGTTTTTT
CASSGVQGVANEKLFF
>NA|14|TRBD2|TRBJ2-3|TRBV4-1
TGCGCCAGCAGCCAGAGCGGGAGGGGAGATACGCAGTATTTT
CASSQSGRGDTQYF
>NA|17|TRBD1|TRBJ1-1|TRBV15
TGTGCCACCAGCAGAGACTTTCGGCAGGGGGGGGACACTGAAGCTTTCTTT
CATSRDFRQGGDTEAFF
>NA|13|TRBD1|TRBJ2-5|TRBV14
TGTGCCAGCAGCAAAAGCATGAAGGGGGCCCCATACTTC
CASSKSMKGAPYF
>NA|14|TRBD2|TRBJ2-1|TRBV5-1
TGCGCCAGCAGCTTGACTGCGGGAGCCGATGAGCAGTTCTTC
CASSLTAGADEQFF
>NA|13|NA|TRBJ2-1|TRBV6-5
TGTGCCAGCAGTGAGGGATCCTACAATGAGCAGTTCTTC
CASSEGSYNEQFF
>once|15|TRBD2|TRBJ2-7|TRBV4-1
TGCGCCAGCAGCCTGTCGGGAGGGGGAAAGTACGAGCAGTACTTC
CASSLSGGGKYEQYF
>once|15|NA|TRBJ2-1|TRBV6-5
TGTGCCAGCAGGATTCCGGGACCCTCATACAATGAGCAGTTCTTC
CASRIPGPSYNEQFF
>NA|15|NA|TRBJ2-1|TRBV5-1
TGCGCCAGCAGCTATAACCCCGGAACTGACAATGAGCAGTTCTTC
CASSYNPGTDNEQFF
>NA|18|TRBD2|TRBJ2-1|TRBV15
TGTGCCACCAGCAGAGATCTGGGACTAGCGGGAGGGCAGGATGAGCAGTTCTTC
CATSRDLGLAGGQDEQFF
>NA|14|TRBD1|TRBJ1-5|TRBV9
TGTGCCAGCAGTTTTACAGGGGGCGATCAGCCCCAGCATTTT
CASSFTGGDQPQHF
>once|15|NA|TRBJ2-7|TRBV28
TGTGCCAGCAGTTTAAAGTCCAGGAGCTCCTACGAGCAGTACTTC
CASSLKSRSSYEQYF
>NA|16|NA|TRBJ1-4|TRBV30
TGTGCCTGGAGGACAGGAGCGGGGGGTACTAATGAAAAACTGTTTTTT
CAWRTGAGGTNEKLFF
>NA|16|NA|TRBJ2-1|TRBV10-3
TGTGCCATCAGTGATGTGAGGGGGGGCTCCTACAATGAGCAGTTCTTC
CAISDVRGGSYNEQFF
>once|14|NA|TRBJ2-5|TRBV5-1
TGCGCCAGCAGCTTTGTCCAGGGACGGGAGACCCAGTACTTC
CASSFVQGRETQYF
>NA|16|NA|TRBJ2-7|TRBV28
TGTGCCAGCAGTACTTCCCCCCCTACCCTACGGGTCGAGCAGTACTTC
CASSTSPPTLRVEQYF
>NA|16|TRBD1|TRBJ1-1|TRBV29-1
TGCAGCGTTGGGCGAACCGGGACAGGGATGAACACTGAAGCTTTCTTT
CSVGRTGTGMNTEAFF
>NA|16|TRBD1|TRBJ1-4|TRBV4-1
TGCGCCAGCAGCCAAGATCCCGGGACAGGGGGAGAAAAACTGTTTTTT
CASSQDPGTGGEKLFF
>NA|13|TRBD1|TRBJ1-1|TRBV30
TGTGCCTGGGGGGACAGCCCGAACACTGAAGCTTTCTTT
CAWGDSPNTEAFF
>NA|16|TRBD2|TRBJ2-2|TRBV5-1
TGCGCCAGCAGCTTGACTAGCGGCGCGAACACCGGGGAGCTGTTTTTT
CASSLTSGANTGELFF
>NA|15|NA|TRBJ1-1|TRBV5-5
TGTGCCAGCAGCTTGGTGAGGCAGCTGAACACTGAAGCTTTCTTT
CASSLVRQLNTEAFF
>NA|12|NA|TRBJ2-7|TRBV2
TGTGCCAGCAGCACGGACCTGGGAAAGCAGTACTTC
CASSTDLGKQYF
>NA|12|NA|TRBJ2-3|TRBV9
TGTGCCAGCAGCGTCGAGCTAGATACGCAGTATTTT
CASSVELDTQYF
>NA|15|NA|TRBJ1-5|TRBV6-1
TGTGCCAGCAGTGAATGGGTAAATAGCAATCAGCCCCAGCATTTT
CASSEWVNSNQPQHF
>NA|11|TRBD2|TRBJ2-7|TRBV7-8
TGTGCCATCGCGGGGGGGGTCGAGCAGTACTTC
CAIAGGVEQYF
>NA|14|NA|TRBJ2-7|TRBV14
TGTGCCAGCAGCCAAGATCAGGTCACAGACGAGCAGTACTTC
CASSQDQVTDEQYF
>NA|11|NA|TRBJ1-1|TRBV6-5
TGTGCCAGCAGTCGCAACACTGAAGCTTTCTTT
CASSRNTEAFF
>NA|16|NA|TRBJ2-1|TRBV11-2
TGTGCCAGCAGCCGGGGACAGACTAGCTCCTACAATGAGCAGTTCTTC
CASSRGQTSSYNEQFF
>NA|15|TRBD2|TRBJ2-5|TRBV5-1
TGCGCCAGCAGCCCTGCCGGGACTAGCAGGGAGACCCAGTACTTC
CASSPAGTSRETQYF
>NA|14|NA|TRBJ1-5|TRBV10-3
TGTGCCATCAGTGAGTCGAGTGGGGTCAAGCCCCAGCATTTT
CAISESSGVKPQHF
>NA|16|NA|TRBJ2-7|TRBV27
TGTGCCAGCAGTTTATCGGGCGGAGCATCTTCCTACGAGCAGTACTTC
CASSLSGGASSYEQYF
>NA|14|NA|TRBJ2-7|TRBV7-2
TGTGCCAGCAGCTTAGCGCGGCTAGCGTACGAGCAGTACTTC
CASSLARLAYEQYF
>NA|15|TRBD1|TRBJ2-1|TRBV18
TGTGCCAGCTCATCCCCGGGACAGGGTTACAATGAGCAGTTCTTC
CASSSPGQGYNEQFF
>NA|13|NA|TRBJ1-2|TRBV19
TGTGCCAGTAGTCTGCAGGGTCGAGATGGCTACACCTTC
CASSLQGRDGYTF